This TCR beta chain was obtained from a study of CD8+ T cells in alopecia areata. V trimming: 3 bases; J trimming: 2 bases; junction bases outside the gene matches: 5. This CDR3 comprises 16 residues. In germline, CDR1 is LGHNA, CDR2 YSLEER. About this clone: Its antigen is not identified.

Stated treatment: oral pan-JAK inhibitor, 5-10 mg twice daily. General study points: Sequencing of scalp samples also captures resident alphabeta T cells of normal skin.

Extracted RNA was reverse transcribed into cDNA, the sequencing template. This table comes from immunoSEQ multiplex PCR, and its TCRdb copy is limited to in-frame clones, with some not included. The table has about 64,000 clones, approximately 44% seen once; the top ten hold about a fifth. Sequenced here: CD8+ T cells sorted from blood, sampled between weeks 36 and 40, from a patient treated with tofacitinib. The source of this sequence is a human donor with alopecia areata. The chain employs TRBV4-3 and TRBJ2-2; 8 nucleotides match TRBD1. CDR3 bases: TGCGCCAGCAGCCACGTGACAGGGGCTAACACCGGGGAGCTGTTTTTT. Translating it yields CASSHVTGANTGELFF.